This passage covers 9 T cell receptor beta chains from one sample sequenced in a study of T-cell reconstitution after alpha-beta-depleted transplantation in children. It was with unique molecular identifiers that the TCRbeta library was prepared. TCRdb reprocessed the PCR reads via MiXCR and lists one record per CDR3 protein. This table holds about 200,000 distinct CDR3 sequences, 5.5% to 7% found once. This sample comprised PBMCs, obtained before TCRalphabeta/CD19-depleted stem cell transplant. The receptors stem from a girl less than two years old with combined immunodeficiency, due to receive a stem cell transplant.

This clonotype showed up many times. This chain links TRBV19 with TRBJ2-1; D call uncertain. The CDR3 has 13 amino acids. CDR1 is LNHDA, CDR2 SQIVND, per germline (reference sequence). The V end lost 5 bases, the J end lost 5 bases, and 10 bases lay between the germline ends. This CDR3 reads CASSVDWNNEQFF. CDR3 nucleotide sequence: TGTGCCAGTAGTGTCGACTGGAACAATGAGCAGTTCTTC.

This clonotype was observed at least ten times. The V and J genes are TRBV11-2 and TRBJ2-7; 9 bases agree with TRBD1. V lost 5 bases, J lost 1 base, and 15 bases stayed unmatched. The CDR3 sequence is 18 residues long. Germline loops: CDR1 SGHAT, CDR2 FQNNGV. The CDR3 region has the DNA TGTGCCAGCAGCCGCGGGACAGGGCTTCTAAGGATTTCCTACGAGCAGTACTTC. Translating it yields CASSRGTGLLRISYEQYF.

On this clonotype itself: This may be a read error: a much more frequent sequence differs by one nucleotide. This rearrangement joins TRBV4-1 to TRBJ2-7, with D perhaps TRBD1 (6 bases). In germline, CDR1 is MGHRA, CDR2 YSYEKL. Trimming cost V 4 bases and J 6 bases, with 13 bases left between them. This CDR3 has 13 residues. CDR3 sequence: CASSPTTGCEQYF. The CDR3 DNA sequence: TGCGCCAGCAGCCCAACGACAGGTTGCGAGCAGTACTTC.

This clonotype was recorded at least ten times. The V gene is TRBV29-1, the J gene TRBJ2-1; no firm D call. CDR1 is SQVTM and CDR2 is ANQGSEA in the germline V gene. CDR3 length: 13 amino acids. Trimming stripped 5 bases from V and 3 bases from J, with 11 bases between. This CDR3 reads CSVMLRNYNEQFF. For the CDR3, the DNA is TGCAGCGTTATGCTGCGGAACTACAATGAGCAGTTCTTC.

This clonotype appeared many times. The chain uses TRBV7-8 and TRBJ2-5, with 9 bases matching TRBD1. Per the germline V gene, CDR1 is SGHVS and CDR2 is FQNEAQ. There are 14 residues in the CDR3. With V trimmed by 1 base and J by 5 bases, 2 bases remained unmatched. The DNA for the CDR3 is TGTGCCAGCAGCTTAGACAGGGGGCACGAGACCCAGTACTTC. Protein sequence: CASSLDRGHETQYF.

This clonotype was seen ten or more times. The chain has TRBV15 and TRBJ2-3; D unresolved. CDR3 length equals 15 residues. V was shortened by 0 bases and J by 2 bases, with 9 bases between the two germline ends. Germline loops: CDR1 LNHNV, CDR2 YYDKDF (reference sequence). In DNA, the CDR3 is TGTGCCACCAGCAGAGATTTCTCTTACACAGATACGCAGTATTTT. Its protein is CATSRDFSYTDTQYF. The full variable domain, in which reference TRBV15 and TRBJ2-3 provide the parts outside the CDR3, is DAMVIQNPRYQVTQFGKPVTLSCSQTLNHNVMYWYQQKSSQAPKLLFHYYDKDFNNEADTPDNFQSRRPNTSFCFLDIRSPGLGDTAMYLCATSRDFSYTDTQYFGPGTRLTVL.

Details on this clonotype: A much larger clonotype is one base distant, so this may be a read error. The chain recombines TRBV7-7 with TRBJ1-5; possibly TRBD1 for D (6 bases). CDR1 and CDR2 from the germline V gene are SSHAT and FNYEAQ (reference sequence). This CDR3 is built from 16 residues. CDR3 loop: CASSTRTDTSNQPQHF. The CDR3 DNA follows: TGTGCTAGCAGCACCCGGACAGATACGAGCAATCAGCCCCAGCATTTT.

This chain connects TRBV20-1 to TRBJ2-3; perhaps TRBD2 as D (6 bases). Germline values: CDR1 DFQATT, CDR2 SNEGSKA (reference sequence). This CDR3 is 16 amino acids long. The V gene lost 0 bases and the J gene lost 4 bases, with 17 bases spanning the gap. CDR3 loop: CSARDGTQWGADTQYF. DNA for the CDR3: TGCAGTGCTAGAGATGGGACCCAGTGGGGGGCAGATACGCAGTATTTT.

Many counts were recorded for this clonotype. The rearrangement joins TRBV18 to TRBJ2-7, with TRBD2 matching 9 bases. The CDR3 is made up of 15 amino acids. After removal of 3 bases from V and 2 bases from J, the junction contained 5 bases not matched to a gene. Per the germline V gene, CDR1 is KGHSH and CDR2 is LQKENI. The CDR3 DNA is TGTGCCAGCTCACCTACTAGCGGGCGTACCTACGAGCAGTACTTC. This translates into CASSPTSGRTYEQYF. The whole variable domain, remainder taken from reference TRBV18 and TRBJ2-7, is NAGVMQNPRHLVRRRGQEARLRCSPMKGHSHVYWYRQLPEEGLKFMVYLQKENIIDESGMPKERFSAEFPKEGPSILRIQQVVRGDSAAYFCASSPTSGRTYEQYFGPGTRLTVT.